This entry concerns a single T cell receptor beta chain. The antigen it binds to is not known. No much larger clone is present one base from it, and per-base qualities are unavailable. CDR3 length: 14 amino acids, cysteine to phenylalanine. Only CDR3 DNA is held: 42 bases, read in frame from base 1. Trimmed from V: 4 bases; trimmed from J: 3 bases; junction bases lacking a gene match: 6. Taken from the germline V gene, the CDR1 and CDR2 loops are MDHEN and SYDVKM. This sample stems from a study of shared T cell receptors in the human thymus (dated by TCRdb to 2020 to 2023). As for the study more broadly: The study examined how self-reactive, shared T-cell receptor alpha chains are generated in the human thymus.

Libraries came from the immunoSEQ multiplex PCR assay. TCRdb re-hosts the immuneACCESS table, in-frame sequences only. Its copies lack some clones; in the studies checked, an unresolved V gene accounts for under half of them, and the cause for the rest is not known. For this sample there are some 760,000 clones; roughly 85% appear just once. The top ten hold approximately 0.01% of the sample. This sample was shared with a second study, whose subject was human thymus T cells. As that second paper reports: The donors were immunologically healthy infants in Finland who had open corrective cardiac surgery for congenital heart defects. Thymus tissue was obtained as surgical resects removed during corrective cardiac surgery. Usage of V and J gene segments appeared to be biased in both the thymic and the peripheral blood repertoires. The related research reported highly overlapping thymic TCR repertoires among unrelated individuals. The study described the TCR alpha and beta repertoires in roughly 8 infant thymus samples and four matching peripheral blood samples. Donor ages ranged from about 6 to 250 days, and the cohort comprised about six male and two female infants. After being mechanically released from the tissue, thymocytes were kept at -70 degrees C in pellets of about 8.5-32 million cells. Genomic DNA was extracted from frozen cell pellets with a QIAsymphony instrument. TCRB and TCRAD loci were amplified from a standardized quantity of quality-controlled genomic DNA using the immunoSEQ multiplex PCR assay. The amplicons covered the V(D)J region and were long enough to include the CDR3 and to identify the V and J genes. The commercial immunoSEQ service was used to sequence amplicons on an Illumina platform. Corrections for primer bias and sequencing errors followed previously described methods, while TCRAD and TCRB definitions were based on the IMGT database. Repertoires were analysed with immunoSEQ Analyzer 3.0 and VDJTools, covering basic statistics, V/J segment usage, diversity estimates, rarefaction and pairwise overlap. Diversity was estimated with Chao1, ChaoE, Efron-Thisted, Shannon and inverse Simpson indices, and also on datasets down-sampled to the smallest sample. For repertoire overlap, CDR3 nucleotide sequence, V gene and J gene had to match strictly, and clustering was done by Jaccard-based multidimensional scaling. On average, thymus samples gave around 880,000 unique TCRB clonotypes, whereas blood samples gave around 80,000.

Sequenced: thymocytes. The receptor's source is a girl in the first two years of life with a congenital heart defect. Donor details come from another sample of the same person, matched by shared clones. The sequence is built from TRBV28 and TRBJ2-7; 7 central bases correspond to TRBD1. The CDR3 amino acid sequence is: CASSSGTAYYEQYF. The nucleotide sequence is given as TGTGCCAGCAGTTCAGGGACAGCTTACTACGAGCAGTACTTC.